A single TCR beta chain is shown here with its context. Antigen unknown. The data are from a study of T cell responses to AZD1222 COVID-19 vaccine. The protocol was immunoSEQ multiplex PCR, while the TCRdb copy is restricted to in-frame clones and leaves out a portion. The sample carries about 120,000 clones, about 87% recorded once. Germline-derived CDR1 and CDR2 are MNHEY and SVGAGI. The CDR3 is made up of 15 amino acids. The V and J ends lost 7 bases and 4 bases respectively, with 17 bases between them. Findings of the study overall: It was only a handful of AZD1222 recipients who were seropositive at baseline.

This receptor was taken from an adult in good health. The sample consisted of peripheral blood, taken on day 0 of AZD1222 vaccination. The rearrangement joins TRBV6-5 to TRBJ1-3; D gene uncertain. The CDR3 reads CASIGVLRGGNTIYF. The CDR3 DNA is TGTGCCAGCATCGGGGTCCTTCGTGGAGGAAACACCATATATTTT.